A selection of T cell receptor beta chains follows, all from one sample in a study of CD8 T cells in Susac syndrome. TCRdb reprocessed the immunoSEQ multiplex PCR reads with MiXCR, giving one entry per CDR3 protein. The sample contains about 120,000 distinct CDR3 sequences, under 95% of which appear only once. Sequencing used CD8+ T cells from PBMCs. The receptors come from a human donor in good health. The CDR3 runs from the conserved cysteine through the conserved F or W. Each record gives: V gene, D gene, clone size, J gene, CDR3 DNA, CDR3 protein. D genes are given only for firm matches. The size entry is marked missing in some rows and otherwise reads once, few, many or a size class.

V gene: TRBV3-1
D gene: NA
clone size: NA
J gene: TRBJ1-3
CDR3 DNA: TGTGCCAGCAGCCAGGGGGTAGTGTCAAACACCATATATTTT
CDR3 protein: CASSQGVVSNTIYF

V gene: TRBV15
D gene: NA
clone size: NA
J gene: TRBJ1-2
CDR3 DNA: TGTGCCACCAGCAGAGATTGGGGCAGAAGTGGGGGCTACACCTTC
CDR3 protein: CATSRDWGRSGGYTF

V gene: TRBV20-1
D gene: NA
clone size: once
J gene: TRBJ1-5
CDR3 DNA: TGCAGTGCTGGAGAGGTTAATCAGCCCCAGCATTTT
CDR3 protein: CSAGEVNQPQHF

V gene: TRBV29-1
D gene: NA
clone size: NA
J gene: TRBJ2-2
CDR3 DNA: TGCAGCGTTTCGGGACTCCTCACCGGGGAGCTGTTTTTT
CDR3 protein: CSVSGLLTGELFF

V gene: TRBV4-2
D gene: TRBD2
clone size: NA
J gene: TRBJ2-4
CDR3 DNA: TGTGCCAGCAGCCAAGATGGGGCGGGGGGACTCAAAAACATTCAGTACTTC
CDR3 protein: CASSQDGAGGLKNIQYF

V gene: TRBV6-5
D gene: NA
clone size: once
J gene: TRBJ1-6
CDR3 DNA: TGTGCCAGCAGTTACTCGATTCGGACCCCCAGGTCACCCCTCCACTTT
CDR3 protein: CASSYSIRTPRSPLHF

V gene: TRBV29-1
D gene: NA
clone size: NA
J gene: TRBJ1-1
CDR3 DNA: TGCAGCGTTGTAAAGGAGATGAACACTGAAGCTTTCTTT
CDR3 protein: CSVVKEMNTEAFF

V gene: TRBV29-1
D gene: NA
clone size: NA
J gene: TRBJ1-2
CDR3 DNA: TGCAGCGTTGAAGTGGACATAAGGCTCTATGGCTACACCTTC
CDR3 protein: CSVEVDIRLYGYTF

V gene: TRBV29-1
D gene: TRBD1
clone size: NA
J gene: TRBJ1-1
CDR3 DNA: TGCAGCGTTCCTGGGACAGTGAACACTGAAGCTTTCTTT
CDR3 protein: CSVPGTVNTEAFF

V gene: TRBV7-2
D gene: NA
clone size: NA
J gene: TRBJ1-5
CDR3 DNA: TGTGCCAGCAGCTTAGCGAGGCAGCCCCAGCATTTT
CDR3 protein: CASSLARQPQHF

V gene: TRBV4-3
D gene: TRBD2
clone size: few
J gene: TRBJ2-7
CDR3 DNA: TGCGCCAGCAGCCAAGATTTAGCGGGGGGCTACTCCTACGAGCAGTACTTC
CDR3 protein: CASSQDLAGGYSYEQYF

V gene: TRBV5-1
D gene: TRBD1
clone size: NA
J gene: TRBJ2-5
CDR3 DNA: TGCGCCAGCAGCATTTCAGGGGGCAGAGAGACCCAGTACTTC
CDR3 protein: CASSISGGRETQYF

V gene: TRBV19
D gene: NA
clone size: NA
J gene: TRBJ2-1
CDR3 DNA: TGTGCCAGTAGTATTCCATCCGGGCACAATGAGCAGTTCTTC
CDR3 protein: CASSIPSGHNEQFF

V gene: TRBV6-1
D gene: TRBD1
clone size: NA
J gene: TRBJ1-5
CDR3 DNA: TGTGCCTACAGGGGTGGAATCAATCAGCCCCAGCATTTT
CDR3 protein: CAYRGGINQPQHF

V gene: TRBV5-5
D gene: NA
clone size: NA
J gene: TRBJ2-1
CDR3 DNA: TGTGCCAGCAGCTTGAGTGCACCCCTCTCCTACAATGAGCAGTTCTTC
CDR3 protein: CASSLSAPLSYNEQFF

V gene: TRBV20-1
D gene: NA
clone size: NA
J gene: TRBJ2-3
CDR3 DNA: TGCAGTGCTAGAAGGCTAGCGACGGATACGCAGTATTTT
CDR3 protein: CSARRLATDTQYF

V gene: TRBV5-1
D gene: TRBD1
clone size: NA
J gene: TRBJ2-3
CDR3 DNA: TGCGCCAGCAGCTTGTGGGGGACAGCCACTAGCACAGATACGCAGTATTTT
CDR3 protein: CASSLWGTATSTDTQYF

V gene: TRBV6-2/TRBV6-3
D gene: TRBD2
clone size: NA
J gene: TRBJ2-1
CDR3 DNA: TGTGCCAGCAGTTCGACTAGCGGGGGGGCGGGCCCCTACAATGAGCAGTTCTTC
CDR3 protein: CASSSTSGGAGPYNEQFF

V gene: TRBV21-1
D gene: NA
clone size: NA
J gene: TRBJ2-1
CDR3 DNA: TGTGCCAGCAAGGAAAGACTAGCGGGGGACAATGAGCAGTTCTTC
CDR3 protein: CASKERLAGDNEQFF

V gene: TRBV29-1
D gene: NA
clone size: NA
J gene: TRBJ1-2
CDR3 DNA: TGCAGCGTTGATACTAGGGTAAACTATGGCTACACCTTC
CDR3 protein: CSVDTRVNYGYTF

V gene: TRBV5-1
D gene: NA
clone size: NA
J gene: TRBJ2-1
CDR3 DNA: TGCGCCAGCAGCTTGAGTGTAAGATACAATGAGCAGTTCTTC
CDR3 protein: CASSLSVRYNEQFF

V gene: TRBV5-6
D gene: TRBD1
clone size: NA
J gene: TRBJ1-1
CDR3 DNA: TGTGCCAGCAGCGGGGACAGGGGATGGATCTCTGAAGCTTTCTTT
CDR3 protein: CASSGDRGWISEAFF

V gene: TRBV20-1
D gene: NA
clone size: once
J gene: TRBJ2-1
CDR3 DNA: TGCAGTGCCACCCCCCAGGACACTAGCTCCTACAATGAGCAGTTCTTC
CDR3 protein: CSATPQDTSSYNEQFF

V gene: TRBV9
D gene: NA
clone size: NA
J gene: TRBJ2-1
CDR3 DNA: TGTGCCAGCAGCGAGGGATCCCAATCCTACAATGAGCAGTTCTTC
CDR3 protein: CASSEGSQSYNEQFF

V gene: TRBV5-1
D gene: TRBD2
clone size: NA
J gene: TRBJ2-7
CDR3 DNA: TGCGCCAGCAGCGGCGGGACTAGCGGCTACGAGCAGTACTTC
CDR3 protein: CASSGGTSGYEQYF

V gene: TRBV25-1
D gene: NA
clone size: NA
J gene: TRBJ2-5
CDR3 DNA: TGTGCCAGCAGTGGGTCCGGACTGGCCAAAACGACCCAGTACTTC
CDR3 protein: CASSGSGLAKTTQYF